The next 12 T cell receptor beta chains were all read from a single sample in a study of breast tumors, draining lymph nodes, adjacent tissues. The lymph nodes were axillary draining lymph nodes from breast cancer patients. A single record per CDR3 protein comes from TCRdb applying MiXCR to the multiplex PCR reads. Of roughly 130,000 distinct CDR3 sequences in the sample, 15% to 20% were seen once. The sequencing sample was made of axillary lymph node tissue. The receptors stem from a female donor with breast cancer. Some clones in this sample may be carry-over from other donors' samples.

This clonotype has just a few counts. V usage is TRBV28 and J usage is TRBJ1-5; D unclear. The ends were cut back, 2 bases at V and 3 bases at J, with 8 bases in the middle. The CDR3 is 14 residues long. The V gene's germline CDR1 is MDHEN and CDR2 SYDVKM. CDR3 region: CASSLRYPNQPQHF. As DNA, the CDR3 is TGTGCCAGCAGTTTAAGGTACCCCAATCAGCCCCAGCATTTT.

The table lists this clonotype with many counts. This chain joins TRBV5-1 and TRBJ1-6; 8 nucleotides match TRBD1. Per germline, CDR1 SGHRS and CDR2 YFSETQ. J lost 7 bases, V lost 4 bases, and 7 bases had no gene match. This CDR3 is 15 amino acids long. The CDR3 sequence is CASSLGQGINSPLHF. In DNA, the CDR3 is TGCGCCAGCAGCCTCGGACAGGGAATCAATTCACCCCTCCACTTT.

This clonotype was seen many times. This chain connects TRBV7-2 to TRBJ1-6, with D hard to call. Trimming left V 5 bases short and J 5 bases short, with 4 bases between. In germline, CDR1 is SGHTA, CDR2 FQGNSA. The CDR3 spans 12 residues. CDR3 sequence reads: CASSLNNSPLHF. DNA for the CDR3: TGTGCCAGCAGCCTTAATAATTCACCCCTCCACTTT.

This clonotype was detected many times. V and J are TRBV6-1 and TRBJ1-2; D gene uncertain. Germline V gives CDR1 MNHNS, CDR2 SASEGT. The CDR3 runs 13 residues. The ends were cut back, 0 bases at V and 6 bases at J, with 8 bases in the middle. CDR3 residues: CASSEAGRDGYTF. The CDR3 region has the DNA TGTGCCAGCAGTGAAGCAGGCCGGGATGGCTACACCTTC.

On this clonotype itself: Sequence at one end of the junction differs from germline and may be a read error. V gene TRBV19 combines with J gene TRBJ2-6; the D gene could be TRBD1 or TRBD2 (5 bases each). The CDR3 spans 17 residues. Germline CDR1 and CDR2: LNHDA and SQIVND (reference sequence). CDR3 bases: TGTGCCAGCAGTATAGGGACGGATTACTCTGGGGCCAACGTCCTGGCTTTC. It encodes CASSIGTDYSGANVLAF. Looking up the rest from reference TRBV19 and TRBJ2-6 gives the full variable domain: DGGITQSPKYLFRKEGQNVTLSCEQNLNHDAMYWYRQDPGQGLRLIYYSQIVNDFQKGDIAEGYSVSREKKESFPLTVTSAQKNPTAFYLCASSIGTDYSGANVLAFGAGSRLTVL.

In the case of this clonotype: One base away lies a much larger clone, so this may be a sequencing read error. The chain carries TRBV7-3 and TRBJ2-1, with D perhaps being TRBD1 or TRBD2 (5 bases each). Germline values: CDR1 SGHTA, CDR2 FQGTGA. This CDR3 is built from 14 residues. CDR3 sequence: CVSSLTHGGNEQFF. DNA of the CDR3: TGTGTCAGCAGTCTGACCCATGGGGGTAATGAGCAGTTCTTC.

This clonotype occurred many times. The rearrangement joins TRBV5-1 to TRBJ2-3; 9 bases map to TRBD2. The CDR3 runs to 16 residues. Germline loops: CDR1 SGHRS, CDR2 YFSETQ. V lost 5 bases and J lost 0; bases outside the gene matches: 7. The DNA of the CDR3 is TGCGCCAGCAGGTGGGGCACTAGCGGGAGCACAGATACGCAGTATTTT. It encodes CASRWGTSGSTDTQYF.

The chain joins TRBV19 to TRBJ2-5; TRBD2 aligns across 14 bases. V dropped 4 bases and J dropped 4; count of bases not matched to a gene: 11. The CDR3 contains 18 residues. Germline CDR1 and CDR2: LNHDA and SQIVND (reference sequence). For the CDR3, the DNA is TGTGCCAGTAGTAACACGGGACTAGCGGGAGTTAAGGCAGAGACCCAGTACTTC. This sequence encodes CASSNTGLAGVKAETQYF.

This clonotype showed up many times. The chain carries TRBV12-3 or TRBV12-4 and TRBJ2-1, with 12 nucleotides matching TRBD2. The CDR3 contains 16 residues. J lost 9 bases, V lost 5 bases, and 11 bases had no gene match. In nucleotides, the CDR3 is TGTGCCAGCAGTCTCCATGCTAGCGGGAGGGCCGGTGAGCAGTTCTTC. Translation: CASSLHASGRAGEQFF.

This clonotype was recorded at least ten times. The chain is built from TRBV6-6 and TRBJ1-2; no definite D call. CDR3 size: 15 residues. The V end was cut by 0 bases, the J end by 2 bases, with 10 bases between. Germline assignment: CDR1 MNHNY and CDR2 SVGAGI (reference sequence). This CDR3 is CASSYSSSLNYGYTF. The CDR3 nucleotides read TGTGCCAGCAGTTACTCGTCTTCCCTAAACTATGGCTACACCTTC.

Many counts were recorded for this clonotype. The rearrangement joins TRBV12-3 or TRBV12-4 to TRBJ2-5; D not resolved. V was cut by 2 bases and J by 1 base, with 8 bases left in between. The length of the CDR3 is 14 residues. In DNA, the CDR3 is TGTGCCAGCAGTTTACGACACTCCCAAGAGACCCAGTACTTC. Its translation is CASSLRHSQETQYF.

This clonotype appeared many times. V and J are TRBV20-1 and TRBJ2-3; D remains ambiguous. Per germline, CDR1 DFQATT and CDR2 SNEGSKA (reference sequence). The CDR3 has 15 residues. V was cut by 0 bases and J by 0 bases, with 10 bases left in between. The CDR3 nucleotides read TGCAGTGCTAGAGATCACAGCTCTAGCACAGATACGCAGTATTTT. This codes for CSARDHSSSTDTQYF.